This T cell receptor beta chain was identified during a study of OX40 agonist ivuxolimab in advanced cancers. Method: immunoSEQ multiplex PCR; TCRdb's copy keeps in-frame clones and lacks some. The data contain 20,000 or so clones, approximately 80% of them singletons. Trimming removed 1 base from V and 4 bases from J, with 10 bases in between. CDR1 and CDR2 (germline): SEHNR, FQNEAQ (reference sequence). The CDR3 totals 14 residues. General observations from the study: Fewer expanded clones were found on average in CD4+ than in CD8+ T cells. Clonal expansion was among the lowest in partial responders at 0.1-3.0 mg/kg, especially CD8+. In the 0.1 to 3.0 mg/kg range, CD4+ and CD8+ blood T cells had expanded clonally by week 6.

Regarding this clone: The antigen is unknown.

The sequence came from an adult with an advanced solid tumor such as melanoma, head and neck, liver or kidney cancer. V gene TRBV7-9 combines with J gene TRBJ1-1; TRBD1 might be the D (6 bases). This specimen consisted of CD4+ or CD8+ T cells sorted from blood, obtained in a trial of the OX40 agonist ivuxolimab. As DNA, the CDR3 is TGTGCCAGCAGCTTAGGCCGGGGGCCCACTGAAGCTTTCTTT. Translating gives CASSLGRGPTEAFF.